Shown below are 30 T cell receptor beta chains from a single sample sequenced in a study of blood T cells in healthy people across ages. For the second PCR, which ran for about 7 to 12 cycles, a sample-barcoded 5' primer and a J-beta primer mix were used. TCRdb processed the 5' RACE reads anew with MiXCR; each CDR3 protein has one entry. The sample carries roughly 2 million distinct CDR3 sequences, 40% to 55% recorded once. Sequencing was carried out using blood. All receptors derive from a woman aged 40 to 50 in good health.

This clonotype occurred a few times. The rearrangement uses TRBV20-1 and TRBJ1-2; 9 bases match TRBD1. Germline lookup yields CDR1 DFQATT and CDR2 SNEGSKA (reference sequence). V shed 0 bases and J 6 bases; nucleotides not matched to a gene: 5. CDR3 size: 14 residues. This CDR3 reads CSARDQGQGDGYTF. The CDR3 DNA reads as TGCAGTGCTAGAGACCAGGGACAGGGCGATGGCTACACCTTC.

This clonotype was recorded at least ten times. This chain uses TRBV7-2 with TRBJ2-6; the match to TRBD2 covers 10 bases. This CDR3 contains 19 residues. In germline, CDR1 is SGHTA, CDR2 FQGNSA. The trim removed 5 bases at V and 6 bases at J, leaving 16 bases unmatched. The CDR3 DNA follows: TGTGCCAGCAGCGCCAGACTAGCGGGTGGAGTTCTGAAGGCCAACGTCCTGACTTTC. Translated, it gives CASSARLAGGVLKANVLTF.

This clonotype was counted only a few times. The chain links TRBV28 to TRBJ2-7, with D maybe TRBD2 (5 bases). The CDR3 sequence is 14 residues long. The V end lost 7 bases, the J end lost 0 bases, and 13 bases lay between the germline ends. Germline loops: CDR1 MDHEN, CDR2 SYDVKM. The DNA of the CDR3 is TGTGCCAGCACCATGGGAGATTTCTCCTACGAGCAGTACTTC. It codes for CASTMGDFSYEQYF.

This chain connects TRBV15 to TRBJ1-6; D possibly corresponds to TRBD1 (5 bases). Germline-derived CDR1 and CDR2 are LNHNV and YYDKDF (reference sequence). The V gene lost 3 bases and the J gene lost 10 bases, with 19 bases spanning the gap. The CDR3 spans 16 residues. The CDR3, as DNA: TGTGCCACCAGCAGTACCTTCGGGCAGGGAGAATCACCCCTCCACTTT. Protein sequence: CATSSTFGQGESPLHF.

This clonotype came up a few times. V usage is TRBV6-4 and J usage is TRBJ2-3; 10 positions match TRBD2. J lost 3 bases, V lost 7 bases, and 7 bases had no gene match. This CDR3 is 15 amino acids long. The germline CDR1 and CDR2 sequences are MRHNA and SNTAGT. The CDR3 nucleotides read TGTGCCAGCAAAAGAAGCGGGGGGGTGACAGATACGCAGTATTTT. Its translation is CASKRSGGVTDTQYF.

This chain joins TRBV20-1 and TRBJ2-1; perhaps D is TRBD1 or TRBD2 (7 bases each). In germline, CDR1 is DFQATT, CDR2 SNEGSKA (reference sequence). The CDR3 has 12 amino acids. The CDR3 coding sequence is TGCCTCCCAGGGGGGGGGTACAATGAGCAGTTCTTC. It codes for CLPGGGYNEQFF.

In this sample, this clonotype turned up many times. V usage is TRBV12-3 or TRBV12-4 and J usage is TRBJ2-7, with 8 bases fitting TRBD1. This CDR3 is 14 amino acids long. Trimming at V came to 6 bases and at J to 2 bases, leaving 6 bases not matched to a gene. As DNA, the CDR3 is TGTGCCAGCAGCTTGGGACAGGCTACCTACGAGCAGTACTTC. Translation gives CASSLGQATYEQYF.

The V gene is TRBV7-9, the J gene TRBJ2-7; 11 bases agree with TRBD1. The germline gives CDR1 SEHNR, CDR2 FQNEAQ (reference sequence). The CDR3 is made up of 18 amino acids. Losses at the gene ends were 0 bases for V and 3 bases for J; bases not matched to a gene: 10. CDR3 bases: TGTGCCAGCAGCTTAGCCCCGGACAGGGGGCGAAACTTCTACGAGCAGTACTTC. Its translation: CASSLAPDRGRNFYEQYF.

This clonotype showed up just a few times. This chain links TRBV27 with TRBJ2-7; the D gene could be TRBD1 or TRBD2 (5 bases each). The V gene's germline CDR1 is MNHEY and CDR2 SMNVEV (reference sequence). There are 15 residues in the CDR3. Trimming took off 2 bases at V and 3 bases at J, with 14 bases between the two ends. Here the CDR3 DNA reads TGTGCCAGCAGTTTAGCCGGGACGCTTGGCTACGAGCAGTACTTC. Protein sequence: CASSLAGTLGYEQYF.

The sample holds a few counts of this clonotype. V gene TRBV20-1 combines with J gene TRBJ2-4, with 8 nucleotides matching TRBD2. The germline V gene has CDR1 DFQATT and CDR2 SNEGSKA (reference sequence). V gave up 2 bases and J gave up 13 bases; unmatched junction bases: 10. The CDR3 has 13 amino acids. The CDR3: CSARRDGGVEQYF. The CDR3 DNA sequence: TGCAGTGCTAGAAGGGACGGGGGGGTTGAGCAGTACTTC.

This chain uses TRBV6-2 or TRBV6-3 with TRBJ2-7; a possible D gene is TRBD1 (6 bases). V shed 2 bases and J shed 7 bases, with 18 bases lying between them. Germline loops: CDR1 MNHEY, CDR2 SVGEGT. The CDR3 loop spans 15 amino acids. CDR3 coding DNA: TGTGCCAGCAGTTACCAGATAGACAGGCCCTGGGAGCAGTACTTC. It is translated as CASSYQIDRPWEQYF.

V gene TRBV4-1 combines with J gene TRBJ1-2, with 8 bases that match TRBD1. Germline CDR1 is MGHRA and CDR2 is YSYEKL. The CDR3 covers 15 residues. With 0 bases clipped from V and 4 bases from J, the junction kept 4 bases outside the gene matches. CDR3 sequence: CASSQDRTGSYGYTF. The CDR3 coding sequence is TGCGCCAGCAGCCAAGACCGGACAGGGTCCTATGGCTACACCTTC.

The rearrangement joins TRBV27 to TRBJ2-6; D perhaps matches TRBD1 (6 bases). The germline gives CDR1 MNHEY, CDR2 SMNVEV (reference sequence). The CDR3 sequence is 17 residues long. V lost 8 bases and J lost 2, with 19 bases in between. CDR3 sequence reads: CASGLAFGGPGANVLTF. In nucleotides, the CDR3 is TGTGCCAGCGGTCTAGCTTTTGGGGGCCCTGGGGCCAACGTCCTGACTTTC.

The J gene is TRBJ2-5, the V gene TRBV7-2, with D maybe TRBD2 (5 bases). The CDR3 loop spans 15 amino acids. V was shortened by 2 bases and J by 3 bases, with 13 bases between the two germline ends. Germline CDR1 and CDR2: SGHTA and FQGNSA. CDR3 in DNA: TGTGCCAGCAGCTTAATGAGGGTTGGGGAAGAGACCCAGTACTTC. Its translation is CASSLMRVGEETQYF.

The chain is built from TRBV27 and TRBJ2-1, with 9 bases lining up with TRBD1. V shed 5 bases, J shed 8 bases, and the junction held 7 bases outside the gene matches. This CDR3 is 14 amino acids long. Germline V lookup: CDR1 MNHEY, CDR2 SMNVEV (reference sequence). The chain's CDR3 is CASSPGQGRDEQFF. DNA for the CDR3: TGTGCCAGCAGTCCGGGACAGGGTAGGGATGAGCAGTTCTTC.

This clonotype was recorded once. V is TRBV28 and J is TRBJ1-6; unclear D gene. CDR3 length: 15 amino acids. V was trimmed by 5 bases and J by 5 bases, leaving 13 bases between them. Looked up from germline, CDR1 is MDHEN and CDR2 is SYDVKM. In nucleotides, the CDR3 is TGTGCCAGCAGTCCCCAGCAGCGACATAATTCACCCCTCCACTTT. Its translation is CASSPQQRHNSPLHF.

The V gene is TRBV6-2 or TRBV6-3, the J gene TRBJ2-7; TRBD2 aligns across 11 bases. The J call may be mistaken, given a closer DNA end match to TRBJ2-5. Germline V gene sequence: CDR1 MNHEY, CDR2 SVGEGT. CDR3 length: 15 residues. CDR3 nucleotide sequence: TGTGCCAGCAGTTACGCCGGGACTAGCGGAGAGACCCAGTACTTC. Translation gives CASSYAGTSGETQYF.

This sequence joins TRBV12-3 or TRBV12-4 and TRBJ2-3; no firm D call. Trimming removed 1 base at V and 2 bases at J, with 13 bases between. CDR3 length equals 16 residues. This CDR3 is CASSLGLRGVTDTQYF. The DNA for the CDR3 is TGTGCCAGCAGTTTAGGTCTTCGAGGCGTCACAGATACGCAGTATTTT.

V usage is TRBV11-2 and J usage is TRBJ1-5, with 9 bases lining up with TRBD1. Trimming at V came to 5 bases and at J to 7 bases, leaving 9 bases not matched to a gene. Germline-derived CDR1 and CDR2 are SGHAT and FQNNGV. This CDR3 spans 15 amino acids. The DNA of the CDR3 is TGTGCCAGCAGCAACAGGGGGCTGGTCAACCAGCCCCAGCATTTT. Translating gives CASSNRGLVNQPQHF. The whole variable domain, remainder taken from reference TRBV11-2 and TRBJ1-5, is EAGVAQSPRYKIIEKRQSVAFWCNPISGHATLYWYQQILGQGPKLLIQFQNNGVVDDSQLPKDRFSAERLKGVDSTLKIQPAKLEDSAVYLCASSNRGLVNQPQHFGDGTRLSIL.

The rearrangement joins TRBV6-2 or TRBV6-3 to TRBJ2-5; 12 bases align to TRBD2. The CDR3 length is 15 residues. CDR1 and CDR2 from the germline V gene are MNHEY and SVGEGT. The J segment lost 5 bases and the V segment lost 2 bases, leaving 3 bases of the junction unmatched. The CDR3 nucleotides are TGTGCCAGCAGTTACCTAGCGGGGGGGCCCGAGACCCAGTACTTC. Protein sequence: CASSYLAGGPETQYF.

V gene TRBV11-2 combines with J gene TRBJ2-3; 9 nucleotides line up with TRBD2. V was pared by 0 bases and J by 4 bases, with 5 bases of the junction left unmatched. CDR3 size: 16 residues. In germline, CDR1 is SGHAT, CDR2 FQNNGV. CDR3: CASSLDRGGGADTQYF. The CDR3 bases are TGTGCCAGCAGCTTAGATCGCGGGGGGGGAGCAGATACGCAGTATTTT. Full variable domain (remainder filled in from reference TRBV11-2 and TRBJ2-3): EAGVAQSPRYKIIEKRQSVAFWCNPISGHATLYWYQQILGQGPKLLIQFQNNGVVDDSQLPKDRFSAERLKGVDSTLKIQPAKLEDSAVYLCASSLDRGGGADTQYFGPGTRLTVL.

V is TRBV28 and J is TRBJ1-4; the D gene is possibly TRBD1 (5 bases). This CDR3 is built from 15 residues. V lost 1 base and J lost 4, with 10 bases in between. Germline V gene sequence: CDR1 MDHEN, CDR2 SYDVKM. The CDR3: CASSLSQGYNEKLFF. For the CDR3, the DNA is TGTGCCAGCAGTTTATCCCAGGGATATAATGAAAAACTGTTTTTT.

The rearrangement links TRBV20-1 to TRBJ2-5; a weak D match, TRBD2 (5 bases). Germline lookup yields CDR1 DFQATT and CDR2 SNEGSKA (reference sequence). The CDR3 length is 18 residues. The germline V and J ends were trimmed by 3 bases and 5 bases, with 28 bases remaining between them. CDR3 nucleotide sequence: TGCAGTGCTAGGTCGGCACTCTCTTCCGGAGGCGCTGGGGAGACCCAGTACTTC. It specifies CSARSALSSGGAGETQYF.

This clonotype was seen just once. The chain combines TRBV20-1 with TRBJ1-4; the match to TRBD1 covers 9 bases. The CDR3 has 14 amino acids. CDR1 DFQATT and CDR2 SNEGSKA come from the germline V gene (reference sequence). Trimming cost V 2 bases and J 5 bases; bases outside gene matches: 3. The CDR3 DNA reads TGCAGTGCTAGAAGACAGGGGGGCAATGAAAAACTGTTTTTT. It is translated as CSARRQGGNEKLFF.

V usage is TRBV5-1 and J usage is TRBJ1-1, with D perhaps TRBD1 (5 bases). CDR3 length: 16 residues. V was cut by 4 bases and J by 1 base, with 17 bases left in between. Germline assignment: CDR1 SGHRS and CDR2 YFSETQ. Here the CDR3 DNA reads TGCGCCAGCAGCCCTTATCTCGGGGCGGGGAACACTGAAGCTTTCTTT. Its translation is CASSPYLGAGNTEAFF. Based on the CDR3 plus reference TRBV5-1 and TRBJ1-1, the full variable domain is KAGVTQTPRYLIKTRGQQVTLSCSPISGHRSVSWYQQTPGQGLQFLFEYFSETQRNKGNFPGRFSGRQFSNSRSEMNVSTLELGDSALYLCASSPYLGAGNTEAFFGQGTRLTVV.

Comment on this clonotype: Relative to the germline gene, one junction end is altered; a read error may explain this. The chain links TRBV6-5 to TRBJ2-5, with 9 bases fitting TRBD1. Germline V gene lookup returns CDR1 MNHEY and CDR2 SVGAGI. The CDR3 runs 15 residues. The CDR3, as DNA: TGTGCCAGCAGTTACGGGACAGGGATGATAGAGGCCCAGTACTTC. Encoded protein: CASSYGTGMIEAQYF.

This clonotype was detected a few times. The junction departs from the called germline gene at one end, perhaps through a read error. The rearrangement uses TRBV27 and TRBJ1-2; D gene ambiguous. CDR3 length: 14 amino acids. CDR1 and CDR2 from the germline V gene are MNHEY and SMNVEV (reference sequence). The CDR3 is CASSQTRANYGYTF. Here the CDR3 DNA reads TGTGCCAGCAGCCAAACACGGGCCAACTACGGCTACACCTTC.

The chain carries TRBV4-3 and TRBJ2-7, with 8 positions matching TRBD1. The J segment lost 3 bases and the V segment lost 1 base, leaving 8 bases of the junction unmatched. This CDR3 is built from 16 residues. CDR1 is LGHNA and CDR2 is YSLEER in the germline V gene. The chain's CDR3 is CASSQGSRGTGYEQYF. In nucleotides, the CDR3 is TGCGCCAGCAGCCAAGGGAGCCGTGGGACAGGCTACGAGCAGTACTTC.

J is TRBJ2-5 and V is TRBV28; D may be TRBD2 (6 bases). Trimming left V 3 bases short and J 5 bases short, with 16 bases between. The CDR3 extends over 15 amino acids. Germline V gives CDR1 MDHEN, CDR2 SYDVKM. In DNA form, the CDR3 reads TGTGCCAGCAGTTTTGAGCGGGTGTTAGGGGAGACCCAGTACTTC. It is translated as CASSFERVLGETQYF.

This chain joins TRBV20-1 and TRBJ2-3, with TRBD2 matching 7 bases. Germline trimming cut 6 bases from V and 1 base from J; bases unmatched to any gene: 10. CDR3 size: 15 residues. Germline lookup yields CDR1 DFQATT and CDR2 SNEGSKA (reference sequence). CDR3 amino acids: CSALSPAGGTDTQYF. The CDR3 DNA reads as TGCAGTGCCCTCTCACCCGCGGGGGGCACAGATACGCAGTATTTT.